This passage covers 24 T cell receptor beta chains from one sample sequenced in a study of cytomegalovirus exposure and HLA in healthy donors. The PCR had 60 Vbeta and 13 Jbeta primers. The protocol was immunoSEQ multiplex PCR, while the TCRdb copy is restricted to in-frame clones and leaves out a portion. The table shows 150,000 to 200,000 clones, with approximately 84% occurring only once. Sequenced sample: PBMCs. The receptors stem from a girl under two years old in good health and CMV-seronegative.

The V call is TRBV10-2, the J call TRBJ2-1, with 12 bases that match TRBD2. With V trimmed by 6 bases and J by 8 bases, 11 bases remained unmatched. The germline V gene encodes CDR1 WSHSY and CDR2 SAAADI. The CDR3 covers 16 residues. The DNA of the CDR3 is TGCGCCAGCAGGAGGGCACTAGCGGGGGGAGCTTATGAGCAGTTCTTC. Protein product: CASRRALAGGAYEQFF.

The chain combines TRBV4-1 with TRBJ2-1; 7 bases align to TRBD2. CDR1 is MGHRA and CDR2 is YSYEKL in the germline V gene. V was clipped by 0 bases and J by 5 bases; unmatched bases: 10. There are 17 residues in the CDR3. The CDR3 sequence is CASSQESLAAIHNEQFF. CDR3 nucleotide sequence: TGCGCCAGCAGCCAAGAATCGCTAGCGGCCATTCACAATGAGCAGTTCTTC.

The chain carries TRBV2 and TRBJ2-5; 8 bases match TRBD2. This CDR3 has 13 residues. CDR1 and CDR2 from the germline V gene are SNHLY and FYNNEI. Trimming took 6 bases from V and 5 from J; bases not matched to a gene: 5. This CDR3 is CASSGGAYETQYF. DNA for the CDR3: TGTGCCAGCAGCGGGGGGGCCTATGAGACCCAGTACTTC.

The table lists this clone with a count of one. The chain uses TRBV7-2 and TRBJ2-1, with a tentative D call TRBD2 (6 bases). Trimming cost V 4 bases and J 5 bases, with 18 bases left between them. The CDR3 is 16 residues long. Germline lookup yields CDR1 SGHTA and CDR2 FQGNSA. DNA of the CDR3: TGTGCCAGCAGCTCGAGCGGGTGGGTAAAAAACAATGAGCAGTTCTTC. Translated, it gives CASSSSGWVKNNEQFF.

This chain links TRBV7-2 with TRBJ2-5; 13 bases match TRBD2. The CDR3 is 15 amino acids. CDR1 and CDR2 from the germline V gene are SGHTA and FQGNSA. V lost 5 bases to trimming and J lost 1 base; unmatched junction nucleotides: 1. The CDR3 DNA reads TGTGCCAGCAGCGGGACTAGCGGGGTCCAAGAGACCCAGTACTTC. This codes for CASSGTSGVQETQYF.

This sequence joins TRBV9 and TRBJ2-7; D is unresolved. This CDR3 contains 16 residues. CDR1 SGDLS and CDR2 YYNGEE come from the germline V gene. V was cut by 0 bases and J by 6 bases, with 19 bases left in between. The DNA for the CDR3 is TGTGCCAGCAGCGTAGCTTCTAGTGGGTCCGGTCGCGAGCAGTACTTC. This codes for CASSVASSGSGREQYF.

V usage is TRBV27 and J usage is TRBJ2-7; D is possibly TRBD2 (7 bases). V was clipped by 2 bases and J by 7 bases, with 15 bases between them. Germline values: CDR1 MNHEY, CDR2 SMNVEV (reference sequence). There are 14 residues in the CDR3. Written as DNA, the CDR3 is TGTGCCAGCAGTTTAAATAGGGGAGGGGGTGAGCAGTACTTC. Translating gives CASSLNRGGGEQYF.

The DNA for the CDR3 is TGTGCCACCAGGGGACACCCCTATAGCAATCAGCCCCAGCATTTT. Encoded protein: CATRGHPYSNQPQHF. The chain uses TRBV6-5 and TRBJ1-5, with D perhaps matching TRBD1 (6 bases). The CDR3 length is 15 residues. The V and J ends lost 10 bases and 0 bases respectively, with 16 bases between them. The germline V gene encodes CDR1 MNHEY and CDR2 SVGAGI.

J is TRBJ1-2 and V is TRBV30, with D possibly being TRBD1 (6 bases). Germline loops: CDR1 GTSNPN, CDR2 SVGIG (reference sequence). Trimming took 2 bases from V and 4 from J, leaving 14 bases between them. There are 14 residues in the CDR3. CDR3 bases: TGTGCCTGGAGTAGTGACAGGTCAAGCTATGGCTACACCTTC. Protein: CAWSSDRSSYGYTF.

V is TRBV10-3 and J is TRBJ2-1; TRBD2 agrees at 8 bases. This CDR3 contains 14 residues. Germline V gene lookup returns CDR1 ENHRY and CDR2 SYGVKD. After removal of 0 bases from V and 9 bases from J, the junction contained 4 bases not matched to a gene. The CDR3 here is CAISESGGGSEQFF. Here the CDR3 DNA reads TGTGCCATCAGTGAGTCGGGCGGGGGGAGTGAGCAGTTCTTC.

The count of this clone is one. In DNA, the CDR3 is TGCGCCAGCAGCTTGAATATGAATCAGCCCCAGCATTTT. This sequence encodes CASSLNMNQPQHF. The genes are TRBV5-1 and TRBJ1-5, with D unresolved. Deletions cut 1 base from V and 4 bases from J, with 6 bases between. Per the germline V gene, CDR1 is SGHRS and CDR2 is YFSETQ. This CDR3 region has 13 residues.

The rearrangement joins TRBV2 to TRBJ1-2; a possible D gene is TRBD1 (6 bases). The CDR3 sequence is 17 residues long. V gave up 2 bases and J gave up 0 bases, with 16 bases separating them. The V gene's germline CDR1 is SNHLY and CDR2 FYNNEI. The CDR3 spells CASSELDSLASNYGYTF. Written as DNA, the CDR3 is TGTGCCAGCAGTGAATTGGACAGCCTGGCTTCTAACTATGGCTACACCTTC.

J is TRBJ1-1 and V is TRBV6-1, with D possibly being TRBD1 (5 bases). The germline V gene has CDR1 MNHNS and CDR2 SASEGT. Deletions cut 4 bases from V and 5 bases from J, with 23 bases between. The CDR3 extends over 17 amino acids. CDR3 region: CASSVSLRGYPHTEAFF. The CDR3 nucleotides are TGTGCCAGCAGTGTGTCCCTCCGGGGGTACCCCCATACTGAAGCTTTCTTT.

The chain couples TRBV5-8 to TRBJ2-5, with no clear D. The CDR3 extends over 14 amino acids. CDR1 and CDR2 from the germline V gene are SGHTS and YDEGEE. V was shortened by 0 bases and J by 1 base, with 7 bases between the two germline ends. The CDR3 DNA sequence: TGTGCCAGCAGCTTGGAACGGGTCCAAGAGACCCAGTACTTC. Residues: CASSLERVQETQYF.

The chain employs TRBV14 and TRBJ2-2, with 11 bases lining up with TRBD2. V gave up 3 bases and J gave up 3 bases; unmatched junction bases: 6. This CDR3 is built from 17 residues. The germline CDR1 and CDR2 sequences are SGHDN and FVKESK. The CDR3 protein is CASSHQGLAADTGELFF. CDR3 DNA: TGTGCCAGCAGCCACCAGGGACTAGCGGCGGACACCGGGGAGCTGTTTTTT.

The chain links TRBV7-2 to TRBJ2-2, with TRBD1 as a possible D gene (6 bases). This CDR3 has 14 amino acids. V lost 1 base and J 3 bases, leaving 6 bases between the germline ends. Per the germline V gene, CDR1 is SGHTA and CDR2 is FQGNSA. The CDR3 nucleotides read TGTGCCAGCAGCTTAGACAGGGACACCGGGGAGCTGTTTTTT. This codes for CASSLDRDTGELFF.

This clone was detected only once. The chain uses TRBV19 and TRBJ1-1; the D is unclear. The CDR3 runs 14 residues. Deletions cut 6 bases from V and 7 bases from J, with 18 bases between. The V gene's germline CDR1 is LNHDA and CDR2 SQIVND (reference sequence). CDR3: CASRLTRRNGEAFF. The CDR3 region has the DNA TGTGCCAGTAGACTAACTCGTCGAAATGGTGAAGCTTTCTTT.

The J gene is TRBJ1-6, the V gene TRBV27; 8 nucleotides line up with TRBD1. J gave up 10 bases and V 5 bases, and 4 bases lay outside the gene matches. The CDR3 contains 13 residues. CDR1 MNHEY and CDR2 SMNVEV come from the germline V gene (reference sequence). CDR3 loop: CASSPQGASPLHF. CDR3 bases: TGTGCCAGCAGTCCCCAGGGGGCCTCACCCCTCCACTTT.

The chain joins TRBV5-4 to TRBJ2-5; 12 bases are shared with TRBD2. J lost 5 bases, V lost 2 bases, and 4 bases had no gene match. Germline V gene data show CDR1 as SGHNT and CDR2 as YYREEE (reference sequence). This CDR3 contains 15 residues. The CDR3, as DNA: TGTGCCAGCAGCTTCCTAGCGGGGGGGCTGGAGACCCAGTACTTC. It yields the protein CASSFLAGGLETQYF. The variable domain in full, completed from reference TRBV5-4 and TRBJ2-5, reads ETGVTQSPTHLIKTRGQQVTLRCSSQSGHNTVSWYQQALGQGPQFIFQYYREEENGRGNFPPRFSGLQFPNYSSELNVNALELDDSALYLCASSFLAGGLETQYFGPGTRLLVL.

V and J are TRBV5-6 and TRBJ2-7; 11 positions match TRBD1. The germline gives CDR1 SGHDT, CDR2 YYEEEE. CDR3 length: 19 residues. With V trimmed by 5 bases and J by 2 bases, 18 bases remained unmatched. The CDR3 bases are TGTGCCAGCAGTAAAGCTGGACAGGGGGCGCGCTGGAATACCTACGAGCAGTACTTC. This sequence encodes CASSKAGQGARWNTYEQYF.

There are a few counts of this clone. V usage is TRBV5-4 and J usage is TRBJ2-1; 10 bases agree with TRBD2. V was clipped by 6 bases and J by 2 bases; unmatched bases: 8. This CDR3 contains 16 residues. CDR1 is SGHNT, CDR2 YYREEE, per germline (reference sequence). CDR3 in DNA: TGTGCCAGCACCCCAGGTACTAGCGGGACCTACAATGAGCAGTTCTTC. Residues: CASTPGTSGTYNEQFF.

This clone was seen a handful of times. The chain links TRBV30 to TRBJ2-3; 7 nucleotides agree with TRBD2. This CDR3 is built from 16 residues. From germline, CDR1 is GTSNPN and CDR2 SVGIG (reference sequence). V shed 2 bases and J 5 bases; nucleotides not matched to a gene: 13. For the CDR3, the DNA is TGTGCCTGGAGTTCTCCGGGACTAACAGGATTAGATACGCAGTATTTT. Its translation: CAWSSPGLTGLDTQYF.

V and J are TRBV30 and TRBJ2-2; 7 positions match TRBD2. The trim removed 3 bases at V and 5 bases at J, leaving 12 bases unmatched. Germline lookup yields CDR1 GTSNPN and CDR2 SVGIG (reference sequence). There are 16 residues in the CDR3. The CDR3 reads CAWRAPAGVWTGELFF. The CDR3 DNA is TGTGCCTGGAGAGCTCCTGCGGGAGTGTGGACCGGGGAGCTGTTTTTT.

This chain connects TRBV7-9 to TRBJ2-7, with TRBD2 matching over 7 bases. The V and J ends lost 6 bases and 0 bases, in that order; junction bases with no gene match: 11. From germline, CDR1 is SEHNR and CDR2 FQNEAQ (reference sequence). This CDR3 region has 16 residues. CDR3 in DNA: TGTGCCAGCAGTCCTACCGGGGGGATTCCCTCCTACGAGCAGTACTTC. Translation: CASSPTGGIPSYEQYF. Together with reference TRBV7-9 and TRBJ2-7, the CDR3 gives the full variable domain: DTGVSQNPRHKITKRGQNVTFRCDPISEHNRLYWYRQTLGQGPEFLTYFQNEAQLEKSRLLSDRFSAERPKGSFSTLEIQRTEQGDSAMYLCASSPTGGIPSYEQYFGPGTRLTVT.